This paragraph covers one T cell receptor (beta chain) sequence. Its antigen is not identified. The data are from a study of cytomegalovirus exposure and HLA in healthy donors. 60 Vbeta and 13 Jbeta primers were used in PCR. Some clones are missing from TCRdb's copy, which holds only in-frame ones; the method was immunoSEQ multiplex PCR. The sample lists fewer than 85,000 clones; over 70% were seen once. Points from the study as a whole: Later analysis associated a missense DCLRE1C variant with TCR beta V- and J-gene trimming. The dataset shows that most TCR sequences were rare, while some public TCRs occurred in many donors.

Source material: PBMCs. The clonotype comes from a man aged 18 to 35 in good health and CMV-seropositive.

CDR3 bases: TGCAGCGTTGAAGGACGACACGTAAACATTCAGTACTTC. Translating gives CSVEGRHVNIQYF. The chain employs TRBV29-1 and TRBJ2-4; no firm D call. The CDR3 sequence is 13 residues long. Trimming stripped 1 base from V and 6 bases from J, with 10 bases between. CDR1 SQVTM and CDR2 ANQGSEA come from the germline V gene.